This TCR beta chain derives from a study of PD-1 blockade in mismatch repair-deficient tumors. Study-wide context: Patients had about a dozen mismatch repair-deficient cancer types and were previously treated and progressing.

The assay was immunoSEQ multiplex PCR, and TCRdb's table has in-frame clones only and misses some. The repertoire consists of 90,000 to 130,000 clones, with roughly 80% occurring once and the leading ten covering 4.5% to 5.5%. Concerning this clone itself: The antigen is not known.

All patients were mismatch repair deficient, assessed by either PCR or immunohistochemistry. The TCR-sequenced patients were a few responders to pembrolizumab. Overall study findings and caveats: Tumor-resident clones, often undetectable pretreatment in blood, expanded then contracted after pembrolizumab.

This TCR was sampled from an adult with mismatch repair-deficient cancer. This material consisted of peripheral blood, taken about 60 weeks after starting pembrolizumab.

CDR3 amino acids: CASSYLTSTHEQYF. CDR3 DNA: TGTGCCAGCAGTTACCTGACTAGTACCCACGAGCAGTACTTC. The genes are TRBV6-6 and TRBJ2-7, with D possibly matching TRBD2 (6 bases). The CDR3 runs to 14 residues. Germline CDR1 MNHNY, CDR2 SVGAGI (reference sequence). Trimming removed 2 bases from V and 5 bases from J, with 13 bases in between.